The source of this TCR beta chain is a study of blood T cells in healthy people across ages. From germline, CDR1 is DFQATT and CDR2 SNEGSKA (reference sequence). Trimming removed 1 base from V and 4 bases from J, with 11 bases in between. The CDR3 consists of 14 residues. This clonotype has at least ten counts. No antigen is known for it. Broader study findings: Strong correlation was found linking TCR beta diversity to naive T cell percentage. With unsorted PBMCs, a conclusive comparison of naive versus antigen-experienced cells was not possible.

For the second PCR, which ran for about 7 to 11 cycles, a sample-barcoded 5' primer and a J-beta primer mix were used. Each cDNA molecule carried a tag from a template-switch adaptor that contained 12 random nucleotides. Each CDR3 protein is one row after TCRdb ran MiXCR on the 5' RACE reads. Here the sample spans some 1.7 million distinct CDR3 sequences, roughly 28% being singletons. The rearrangement joins TRBV20-1 to TRBJ2-1, with D tentatively TRBD1 (6 bases). This sequence originates from a woman in her 30s in good health. The sample was blood. CDR3 sequence reads: CSARGGPTYNEQFF. DNA of the CDR3: TGCAGTGCTAGAGGGGGGCCCACTTACAATGAGCAGTTCTTC.